Listed here is a single T cell receptor beta chain. This clonotype appeared many times. There is no known antigen for this receptor. Base qualities are missing; no much larger clone stands one base away. From the cysteine up to the phenylalanine, the CDR3 has a length of 12 residues. Solely the CDR3 DNA is kept, with 36 bases framed from the first base. CDR1 is given as MNHNS and CDR2 as SASEGT, both from the germline V gene. Trimming removed 7 bases from V and 2 bases from J, leaving 7 bases between the germline ends. The data were obtained in a study of regulatory T cells in long-lasting Graves disease (dated by TCRdb to the early 2020s). Background on the whole study: In the newly diagnosed Graves' disease group, patients had been taking antithyroid drugs for less than 3 months. Persistent Graves' disease patients were compared with newly diagnosed Graves' disease patients by peripheral blood TCR sequencing and RNA sequencing. The study was conducted in China and was registered as a clinical trial. TCR sequencing covered around 13 persistent and approximately 20 newly diagnosed Graves' disease patients, approximately 33 samples in total. The research as a whole found: More public clonotypes were shared among persistent patients (roughly 2,900) than among newly diagnosed patients (966). Because the primary lesion, thyroid tissue, could not be accessed, the study looked at peripheral blood alone. Sequencing and analysis were limited to the TCR beta chain. Lower TCR Shannon entropy and fewer highly expanded clones were observed in persistent Graves' disease patients than in newly diagnosed patients, which suggested clonal expansion. TRBV28, TRBJ1-2 and TRBJ2-5 were preferentially used in persistent disease, while TRBV20-1 and TRBJ2-1 were favored in newly diagnosed disease. The small sample size was acknowledged by the authors as a limitation that may reduce accuracy.

The library came from multiplex PCR. The instrument given in TCRdb is Illumina HiSeq 4000. iRepertoire HTBI primers and Arm-PCR amplification of CDR3 regions were used to construct TCR beta libraries. PCR products were gel purified before sequencing. Turning to the authors' computational methods: Across samples, about 64 TRBV and 13 to 15 TRBJ segments were identified and used for gene usage analysis of CDR3 amino acid clonotypes. COPE and FqMerger were used to merge filtered high-quality paired reads into contigs. Contigs were aligned with BLAST to IMGT TRBV, TRBD and TRBJ reference genes, and CDR3 was defined per IMGT. Any clonotype with a frequency above 0.1% was classified as a highly expanded clone. Repertoire diversity was measured by Shannon entropy, and V-J evenness by the Gini coefficient. Public clonotypes were defined as clonotypes shared by more than one individual. TCRdb itself trimmed the public reads at Q25 with fastp, ran MiXCR and retained productive beta chains. Entries that share a CDR3 protein sequence are merged under the most common genes and DNA. These V and J calls are TCRdb output, not the study's own analysis. The sample includes 350,000 to 550,000 distinct CDR3 sequences, with around 15% observed a single time. The top ten clonotypes cover approximately 17% of the sample.

Per the publication, the time point label means: newly diagnosed GD, antithyroid drugs for less than 3 months. RNA was extracted from PBMCs in TRIzol for both TCR sequencing and RNA sequencing. Graves' disease was diagnosed according to American Thyroid Association guidelines. The patients came from an endocrinology department in Xi'an, China. Each patient gave about 10 milliliters of peripheral blood, collected in an EDTA anticoagulant tube. PBMCs were isolated by Ficoll Paque Plus density gradient separation without further T cell sorting. An Agilent 2100 Bioanalyzer and agarose gel were used to check RNA quality, and a NanoDrop 2000 was used to measure RNA concentration. The same sample was also studied in work on T cells in Graves' hyperthyroidism and ophthalmopathy. As noted in the second study: Stable Graves' hyperthyroidism was defined as the absence of progression to ophthalmopathy over 18 months of follow-up. Hyperthyroidism patients were aged 18 to 65 years and newly diagnosed, with disease duration of less than 2 months. Patients with uncontrolled infections, other autoimmune diseases, pregnancy or lactation were excluded. Diagnoses relied on clinical symptoms, serum thyroxine and TRAb, thyroid ultrasound and orbital computed tomography. For the first round of RT-PCR on the TCR CDR3, the HTBI primer set was used together with the Qiagen OneStep RT-PCR kit. Most expanded thyroid clonotypes (frequency above 0.001) were also found in blood, which suggests that blood repertoires may mirror thyroid immune responses. A model built on a 13 V-J signature distinguished ophthalmopathy from stable hyperthyroidism, reaching 85% to 90% sensitivity and about 81% specificity in cross-validation and 80%/75% in testing. In validation, the model predicted progression to ophthalmopathy a median of roughly 6.5 months before onset, with 65% to 71% sensitivity and about 72% specificity. To identify TCR V-J signatures that set the groups apart, the researchers used a discovery cohort of more than 95 patients, made up of roughly 45 with Graves' ophthalmopathy and 57 with stable Graves' hyperthyroidism. Prospective prediction of ophthalmopathy was tested in an independent validation cohort of fewer than 20 hyperthyroidism patients and 15 to 17 patients who later progressed to ophthalmopathy. The 85 to 100 discovery patients were divided at random into training and test sets in a 7:3 ratio. The study also compared thyroid tissue and blood T-cell repertoires from a handful of Graves' hyperthyroidism patients. Once sampling was done, hyperthyroidism patients were given methimazole at a starting dose of 30 mg daily, whereas ophthalmopathy patients were given high-dose intravenous methylprednisolone. A second multiplex PCR round built the libraries, followed by size selection and purification. Libraries were sequenced paired-end with 100 bp reads on an Illumina HiSeq2000. SOAPnuke was used to process the raw data, removing reads that contained adapters or uncalled bases, had a mean Phred below 15, or lacked an exact match to the constant primer or identifier. COPE v1.2.5 was used to merge high-quality paired reads, and clonotypes were defined as unique nucleotide sequences. Clonotypes were aligned to IMGT TRBV, TRBD and TRBJ reference segments using MiTCR v1.1. The analysis was restricted to V-J combinations with a frequency above 0.0001, which together covered roughly 99% of the repertoires. The TCS score was defined as F50 (clonal expansion) divided by E x V (chaos), with BLOSUM62-based TCRdist calculated between CDR3 peptides within each V-J. Welch's t-statistics and random forest reduced roughly 530 V-J features to 10 to 15, which were used in a naive Bayes classifier (R e1071). Sample size was not statistically predetermined, and investigators were not blinded to group allocation. The paper reports TCR Vbeta CDR3 sequencing of over 130 peripheral blood samples: fewer than 50 ophthalmopathy, roughly 74 hyperthyroidism and approximately 17 progressor patients.

This chain is built from TRBV6-1 and TRBJ2-3; the D call is tentative, TRBD1 or TRBD2, as each matches 5 bases. The TCR was taken from a woman between 50 and 59 years old with Graves disease. Donor details come from another sample of the same person, matched by shared clones. The material sequenced was peripheral blood mononuclear cells (PBMCs), taken at new diagnosis, from a patient treated with antithyroid drugs. The DNA reads TGTGCCAGCATGGGGGACACAGATACGCAGTATTTT. Protein translation: CASMGDTDTQYF.